The 13 T cell receptor beta chains reported below all come from one sample, sequenced in a study of T cell repertoires in cytomegalovirus infection. TCRdb passed the reads through MiXCR, listing each CDR3 protein once. The data show hundreds of thousands of distinct CDR3 sequences, over 7.5% seen once. The sample comprised PBMCs. The source is a human donor in good health (CMV status not recorded). Some clones in this sample may be carry-over from other donors' samples.

This clonotype was seen more than once but under ten times. The V call is TRBV7-2, the J call TRBJ2-7; D possibly corresponds to TRBD2 (6 bases). CDR3 length: 13 amino acids. CDR1 and CDR2 (germline): SGHTA, FQGNSA. V was cut by 5 bases and J by 3 bases, with 11 bases left in between. The CDR3 loop is CASSRSGHYEQYF. In DNA form, the CDR3 reads TGTGCCAGCAGCCGTAGCGGACACTACGAGCAGTACTTC.

This clonotype has a count of ten or more. The gene calls are TRBV7-2 and TRBJ2-3; 9 nucleotides align to TRBD1. The ends lost 0 bases at V and 8 bases at J; junction bases unmatched: 6. The CDR3 has 15 residues. Germline values: CDR1 SGHTA, CDR2 FQGNSA. CDR3 residues: CASSLAQQGAGTQYF. CDR3 coding DNA: TGTGCCAGCAGCTTAGCGCAACAGGGGGCAGGTACGCAGTATTTT.

This clonotype showed up just a few times. At one of its ends the junction is not consistent with the germline gene, which may arise from a read error. V usage is TRBV28 and J usage is TRBJ1-1; D is unclear. Germline V CDR1 and CDR2: MDHEN, SYDVKM. The CDR3 extends over 14 amino acids. The CDR3 DNA is TGTGCCAGCAGCTCGTTCCCGGGGAACAGTGAAGCTTTCTTT. This codes for CASSSFPGNSEAFF.

The chain employs TRBV4-2 and TRBJ2-6, with TRBD1 matching over 9 bases. The V gene's germline CDR1 is LGHNA and CDR2 YNFKEQ. The CDR3 is made up of 16 amino acids. The J segment lost 2 bases and the V segment lost 1 base, leaving 0 bases of the junction unmatched. CDR3 protein: CASSQGDRAGANVLTF. For the CDR3, the DNA is TGTGCCAGCAGCCAAGGGGACAGGGCTGGGGCCAACGTCCTGACTTTC.

This clonotype occurred many times. The V gene is TRBV6-2 or TRBV6-3, the J gene TRBJ1-5; D might be TRBD1 (5 bases). From germline, CDR1 is MNHEY and CDR2 SVGEGT. Trimming took 4 bases from V and 6 from J, leaving 10 bases between them. The CDR3 extends over 13 amino acids. CDR3 in amino acids: CASSSTGIQPQHF. The CDR3 bases are TGTGCCAGCAGTTCCACAGGAATTCAGCCCCAGCATTTT.

This clonotype has just a few counts. This chain joins TRBV6-2 or TRBV6-3 and TRBJ2-5; D is possibly TRBD2 (6 bases). V lost 5 bases and J lost 4, with 11 bases in between. In germline, CDR1 is MNHEY, CDR2 SVGEGT. This CDR3 is built from 13 residues. The CDR3 is CASSRLGGETQYF. The CDR3 DNA reads as TGTGCCAGCAGTAGGCTGGGAGGAGAGACCCAGTACTTC.

This clonotype has only a few counts. V usage is TRBV7-6 and J usage is TRBJ1-1; D possibly corresponds to TRBD1 (5 bases). CDR3 length equals 15 residues. Looked up from germline, CDR1 is SGHVS and CDR2 is FNYEAQ. The ends were cut back, 5 bases at V and 5 bases at J, with 18 bases in the middle. This CDR3 reads CASSPRFRRGTEAFF. In DNA, the CDR3 is TGTGCCAGCAGCCCCCGATTTAGAAGGGGAACTGAAGCTTTCTTT.

This chain links TRBV7-3 with TRBJ2-3, with D possibly TRBD2 on 6 matching bases. The CDR3 length is 14 residues. V shed 4 bases and J shed 4 bases, with 12 bases lying between them. Germline CDR1 is SGHTA and CDR2 is FQGTGA. This CDR3 is CASSSPGGADTQYF. CDR3 DNA sequence: TGTGCCAGCAGCTCTCCCGGAGGGGCAGATACGCAGTATTTT.

The sample holds many counts of this clonotype. Here the CDR3 DNA reads TGCGCCAGCAGCTTGGAGGGTAGGAATACGCAGTATTTT. It encodes CASSLEGRNTQYF. This chain uses TRBV5-1 with TRBJ2-3; D not certain. Germline V gene sequence: CDR1 SGHRS, CDR2 YFSETQ. The CDR3 runs to 13 residues. V was cut by 0 bases and J by 7 bases, with 9 bases left in between. The complete variable domain, with remaining parts taken from reference TRBV5-1 and TRBJ2-3, reads KAGVTQTPRYLIKTRGQQVTLSCSPISGHRSVSWYQQTPGQGLQFLFEYFSETQRNKGNFPGRFSGRQFSNSRSEMNVSTLELGDSALYLCASSLEGRNTQYFGPGTRLTVL.

The table lists this clonotype with a few counts. The rearrangement links TRBV7-2 to TRBJ1-1; 7 nucleotides agree with TRBD1. V trimming: 5 bases; J trimming: 6 bases; junction bases outside the gene matches: 9. The CDR3 length is 14 residues. From germline, CDR1 is SGHTA and CDR2 FQGNSA. The CDR3 loop is CASSPRGRGSEAFF. CDR3 in DNA: TGTGCCAGCAGCCCGAGGGGGCGCGGATCTGAAGCTTTCTTT.

A few counts support this clonotype. The rearrangement uses TRBV4-3 and TRBJ2-6; D might be TRBD1 or TRBD2, each matching 6 bases. Trimming cost V 0 bases and J 2 bases, with 8 bases left between them. Germline loops: CDR1 LGHNA, CDR2 YSLEER. The CDR3 is 16 residues long. The CDR3 loop is CASSQDRGPGANVLTF. CDR3 sequence (DNA): TGCGCCAGCAGCCAAGATCGGGGGCCTGGGGCCAACGTCCTGACTTTC.

This clonotype was seen many times. The V gene is TRBV20-1, the J gene TRBJ2-5, with 7 bases identical to TRBD1. Germline V gene sequence: CDR1 DFQATT, CDR2 SNEGSKA (reference sequence). The CDR3 runs to 14 residues. J lost 7 bases, V lost 4 bases, and 12 bases had no gene match. Here the CDR3 reads CSANTLDRVGTQYF. DNA of the CDR3: TGCAGTGCTAACACTCTCGACAGGGTTGGGACCCAGTACTTC.

This clonotype was picked up a small number of times. The chain recombines TRBV7-8 with TRBJ2-6; TRBD1 matches 7 bases. The CDR3 contains 16 residues. With 5 bases clipped from V and 0 bases from J, the junction kept 4 bases outside the gene matches. Germline CDR1 reads SGHVS; CDR2 reads FQNEAQ. The DNA for the CDR3 is TGTGCCAGCAGCAGACAGGGAAGCTCTGGGGCCAACGTCCTGACTTTC. Translating gives CASSRQGSSGANVLTF.